This T cell receptor (beta chain) was profiled in a study of early T cells in non-severe SARS-CoV-2 infection (dated by TCRdb to the early 2020s). Regarding the study in general: TCR sequencing used bulk RNA from unsorted whole blood, so alpha and beta chains could not be paired. The study at large found these results: VDJdb matching was skewed toward anti-spike CD8 responses and likely underestimated virus-specific expansions by missing private and CD4 specificities.

From V the trimming removes 6 bases and from J it removes 2 bases, while the gene matches leave 10 bases of the junction unaccounted for. The germline V gene (reference sequence) provides CDR1 DFQATT and CDR2 SNEGSKA. The CDR3 numbers 14 residues from cysteine through phenylalanine. CDR3 DNA is the only sequence kept; it has 42 bases, read in frame from the first base. This was a case-control study nested in a cohort of healthcare workers in London, UK, who had nasopharyngeal swab PCR tests and blood samples taken every week. Between 23 and 31 March 2020, the week of the UK lockdown, healthcare workers were enrolled and then followed up weekly for as long as 16 weeks. Receptor amplification or capture employed 5' RACE. Instrument used: NextSeq 500. In the TCR library protocol, unique molecular identifiers were attached to individual cDNA molecules to correct for PCR bias and sequencing error. Sequencing covered both TCR alpha and beta chains, and within each sample the abundances of alpha and beta sequences were tightly co-correlated. Per the original workflow: V gene, J gene and CDR3 annotation of TCR sequences was performed with Decombinator V4. TCRs were defined as expanded if a significant change between any two time points was detected under a Poisson model with p below 0.0001. TCR abundances were normalised to the total number of TCRs sequenced per sample and expressed as counts per million. MAIT TCRs were defined by TRAV1-2 paired with TRAJ12, TRAJ20 or TRAJ33, and iNKT TCRs by TRAV10 paired with TRAJ18. VDJdb, accessed on 1 November 2021, was searched for TCRs annotated for CMV, EBV and SARS-CoV-2, and TCRs annotated for more than one antigen were excluded. TCRdb's own reprocessing of the public reads used fastp at Q25 and MiXCR and kept productive beta chains. A single entry per CDR3 protein holds the most common genes and DNA from its merged rows. TCRdb's processing, not the authors', yielded these V and J calls. This sample comprises about 37,000 distinct CDR3 sequences, more than 4.5% of them detected only once. 6% to 6.5% of the sample comes from the top ten.

This clonotype showed up many times. There is no known antigen for this receptor. Base-call qualities are not available, and no considerably larger clone is one nucleotide away. The sample consisted of whole blood, taken at baseline. In this chain, TRBV20-1 is recombined with TRBJ2-7; TRBD2 agrees with 7 junctional bases. The TCR was taken from an adult who was a healthcare worker with PCR-confirmed SARS-CoV-2 infection or an uninfected control (not recorded which). The DNA sequence follows: TGCAGTGCGCGCCGGCAGCGGGGACCCTACGAGCAGTACTTC. This encodes CSARRQRGPYEQYF.